These T cell receptor beta chains were read from a single sample in a study of T cell repertoires in cytomegalovirus infection. Their specific antigens are unknown. TCRdb used MiXCR to reprocess the reads, holding one entry per CDR3 protein. The data show about 400,000 distinct CDR3 sequences, about 35% seen once. Material: cultured PBMCs, obtained from culture after CMV antigen stimulation. The receptors derive from a human donor in good health (CMV status not recorded). Some clones in this sample may be carry-over from other donors' samples. Both conserved end residues are part of each CDR3.

V,J,CDR3
TRBV19,TRBJ2-1,CASSIPIGQGAGEQFF
TRBV7-2,TRBJ1-1,CASSLRVGDTEAFF
TRBV12-3/TRBV12-4,TRBJ2-3,CASSPRAGGDTQYF
TRBV19,TRBJ1-2,CASSITQGRHGYTF
TRBV6-1,TRBJ2-3,CASSESVGGGTDTQYF
TRBV6-2/TRBV6-3,TRBJ2-2,CASSYYPRVGTGELFF
TRBV7-6,TRBJ1-4,CASSPRGGNEKLFF
TRBV19,TRBJ2-5,CASSQQDLQETQYF
TRBV27,TRBJ1-5,CASSLGGVGNQPQHF
TRBV2,TRBJ2-3,CASSVSGGSTDTQYF
TRBV7-2,TRBJ2-5,CASSLVPEQETQYF
TRBV28,TRBJ2-3,CASSLAGVAGSTDTQYF
TRBV4-3,TRBJ2-1,CASSQDRTLPNEQFF
TRBV10-3,TRBJ1-2,CAISLGTDTNYGYTF
TRBV7-2,TRBJ1-3,CASSVRGVSGNTIYF
TRBV7-2,TRBJ1-2,CASSSLWARETSYGYTF
TRBV11-2,TRBJ1-1,CASSLVRFERGATTEAFF
TRBV6-6,TRBJ2-1,CASTDYNEQFF
TRBV7-2,TRBJ2-1,CASSLATSGRHNEQFF
TRBV7-2,TRBJ2-2,CASKWSGGSNTGELFF
TRBV28,TRBJ2-5,CASTLRPSGSSRETQYF
TRBV11-2,TRBJ1-1,CASSLPESGGYNTEAFF
TRBV10-3,TRBJ2-1,CAISEMVSGRLYNEQFF
TRBV10-3,TRBJ2-1,CAISRRAGSGYNEQFF
TRBV6-6,TRBJ2-7,CASSYSLPVTSGRMPYEQYF
TRBV4-3,TRBJ2-3,CASSLSSGLADSTDTQYF
TRBV11-3,TRBJ2-5,CASSLDWTGAETQYF
TRBV4-1,TRBJ2-2,CASSQDHGTGELFF
TRBV12-3/TRBV12-4,TRBJ2-3,CASRGQLLSTDTQYF
TRBV11-2,TRBJ2-2,CASGSGVRGTGELFF
TRBV7-4,TRBJ1-1,CASSLTGYSTEAFF
TRBV5-4,TRBJ1-2,CASSPWGNYGYTF
TRBV6-6,TRBJ1-1,CASSRTGGGSLEAFF
TRBV7-2,TRBJ2-1,CASSPRGSYNEQFF
TRBV6-2/TRBV6-3,TRBJ2-7,CASSVGGPPRRQYF
TRBV20-1,TRBJ2-5,CSAFSPAGKEGETQYF
TRBV6-2/TRBV6-3,TRBJ2-3,CASGRSGSSTDTQYF
TRBV28,TRBJ2-1,CASSPSGRASGEQFF
TRBV7-6,TRBJ1-5,CASSLGSSLNQPQHF
TRBV4-2,TRBJ2-7,CASSQEASADYEQYF
TRBV7-2,TRBJ2-5,CASSSRLALETQYF
TRBV11-3,TRBJ1-1,CASSFSGTLNTEAFF
TRBV7-2,TRBJ2-3,CASSLTYFTDTQYF
TRBV5-4,TRBJ2-1,CASSLVRDPNNEQFF
TRBV20-1,TRBJ2-1,CSARVGPRNEQFF
TRBV7-2,TRBJ2-1,CASSRGRARYNEQFF
TRBV6-2/TRBV6-3,TRBJ1-1,CASRYEMNTEAFF
TRBV7-3,TRBJ2-7,CASSFQGAYEQYF
TRBV7-2,TRBJ2-2,CASSLSRASLRSGELFF
TRBV19,TRBJ1-5,CASTYGSQPQHF
TRBV20-1,TRBJ1-1,CSASSGQGLNTEAFF
TRBV4-1,TRBJ1-5,CASSQDLQGEKHF
TRBV4-1,TRBJ2-5,CASSLRGGLAQETQYF
TRBV20-1,TRBJ1-5,CSAQQGPQPQHF
TRBV24-1,TRBJ2-5,CATSEATGLIETQYF
TRBV6-8,TRBJ1-5,CASSYSPGTGNSNQPQHF
TRBV7-9,TRBJ2-2,CASSLSTGLAGGELFF
TRBV7-2,TRBJ1-4,CASSRGTSEKLFF
TRBV7-2,TRBJ2-3,CASSSRWDTQYF
TRBV19,TRBJ2-1,CASKSRGGRVAEQFF